The clone carrying this TCR beta chain was counted once. The data were taken from a study of Ad26.COV2.S vaccination and SARS-CoV-2 variants. Treatment denoted: some 19 received Ad26.COV2.S at low or high dose, single or two shots; about five received placebo; per-sample allocation not given. Sampling happened 63 days after the first vaccine or placebo injection. The CDR3 is 13 amino acids. Between the trimmed V and J ends, which lost 3 bases and 4 bases, there was a span of 7 bases. Assay: immunoSEQ multiplex PCR; the TCRdb copy retains only in-frame clones and omits some. Here the sample spans hundreds of thousands of clones, roughly 84% being singletons.

Sequencing used peripheral blood, obtained in a trial of Ad26.COV2.S vaccine versus placebo. The receptor was derived from a person between 18 and 65 years old who received the Ad26.COV2.S COVID-19 vaccine or a placebo. This sequence joins TRBV12-3 or TRBV12-4 and TRBJ1-5, with no clear D. CDR3 DNA sequence: TGTGCCAGCAGTTTGAGGGAAAATCAGCCCCAGCATTTT. It yields the protein CASSLRENQPQHF.